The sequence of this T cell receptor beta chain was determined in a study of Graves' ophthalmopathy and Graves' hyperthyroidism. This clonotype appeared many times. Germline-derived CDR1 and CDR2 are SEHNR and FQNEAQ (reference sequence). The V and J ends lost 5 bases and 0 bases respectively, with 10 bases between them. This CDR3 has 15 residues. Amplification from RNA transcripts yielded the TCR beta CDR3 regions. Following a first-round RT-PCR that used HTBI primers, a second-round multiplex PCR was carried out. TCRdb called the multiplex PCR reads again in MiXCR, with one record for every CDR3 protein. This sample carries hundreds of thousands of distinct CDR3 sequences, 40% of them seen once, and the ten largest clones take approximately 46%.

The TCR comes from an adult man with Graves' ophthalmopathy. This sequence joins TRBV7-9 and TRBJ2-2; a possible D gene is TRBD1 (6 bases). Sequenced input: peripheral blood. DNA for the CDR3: TGTGCCAGCAGCCACAGGGATACGAACACCGGGGAGCTGTTTTTT. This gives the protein CASSHRDTNTGELFF.